One sample yielded the 19 T cell receptor beta chains listed below, sequenced in a study of T cell responses to AZD1222 COVID-19 vaccine. The repertoire was sequenced with immunoSEQ multiplex PCR; TCRdb's copy has only in-frame clones and lacks some. The sample holds roughly 160,000 clones, about nine tenths seen once. The starting material was peripheral blood, obtained on day 0 of AZD1222 vaccination. These receptor sequences come from an adult in good health.

J is TRBJ2-5 and V is TRBV28; D possibly uses TRBD1 or TRBD2 (5 bases each). V was clipped by 4 bases and J by 5 bases, with 14 bases between them. This CDR3 region has 14 residues. Germline V gene data show CDR1 as MDHEN and CDR2 as SYDVKM. CDR3 nucleotides: TGTGCCAGCAGTTCAACGGCCCGGGGCGAGACCCAGTACTTC. This gives the protein CASSSTARGETQYF.

This clone was detected only once. The CDR3 spells CASSRGSNEKLFF. The CDR3 DNA reads TGTGCCAGCAGCAGGGGATCTAATGAAAAACTGTTTTTT. J is TRBJ1-4 and V is TRBV7-2; maybe TRBD1 (5 bases). CDR3 length equals 13 residues. Germline CDR1 SGHTA, CDR2 FQGNSA. Trimming cost V 5 bases and J 3 bases, with 7 bases left between them.

The gene calls are TRBV3-1 (or the pseudogene TRBV3-2) and TRBJ1-6, with 8 nucleotides matching TRBD1. Trimming removed 6 bases from V and 10 bases from J; junction bases left unmatched: 8. Germline CDR1 LGHDT, CDR2 YNNKEL (reference sequence). This CDR3 has 14 residues. The CDR3 region is CASSLTGEGSPLHF. The CDR3 bases are TGTGCCAGCAGTCTGACAGGGGAGGGCTCACCCCTCCACTTT.

The chain couples TRBV27 to TRBJ1-4; D uncertain. V lost 6 bases and J 0 bases, leaving 8 bases between the germline ends. CDR3 length: 14 residues. Germline CDR1 is MNHEY and CDR2 is SMNVEV (reference sequence). The CDR3 loop is CASSDGATNEKLFF. CDR3 in DNA: TGTGCCAGCAGCGACGGTGCAACTAATGAAAAACTGTTTTTT. The variable domain in full, completed from reference TRBV27 and TRBJ1-4, reads EAQVTQNPRYLITVTGKKLTVTCSQNMNHEYMSWYRQDPGLGLRQIYYSMNVEVTDKGDVPEGYKVSRKEKRNFPLILESPSPNQTSLYFCASSDGATNEKLFFGSGTQLSVL.

V gene TRBV24-1 combines with J gene TRBJ2-2; 8 bases line up with TRBD1. J gave up 2 bases and V 7 bases, and 2 bases lay outside the gene matches. The CDR3 length is 14 residues. The germline V gene encodes CDR1 KGHDR and CDR2 SFDVKD. The CDR3 loop reads CATRDRDNTGELFF. In DNA form, the CDR3 reads TGTGCCACCAGGGACAGGGATAACACCGGGGAGCTGTTTTTT.

This clone appeared a single time. The J gene is TRBJ2-7, the V gene TRBV9, with 11 nucleotides matching TRBD2. Germline values: CDR1 SGDLS, CDR2 YYNGEE. The CDR3 runs to 15 residues. V dropped 3 bases and J dropped 4; count of bases not matched to a gene: 6. For the CDR3, the DNA is TGTGCCAGCAGCGCTTCACTAGCGGGAGAATACGAGCAGTACTTC. Protein product: CASSASLAGEYEQYF. The full variable domain, in which reference TRBV9 and TRBJ2-7 provide the parts outside the CDR3, is DSGVTQTPKHLITATGQRVTLRCSPRSGDLSVYWYQQSLDQGLQFLIQYYNGEERAKGNILERFSAQQFPDLHSELNLSSLELGDSALYFCASSASLAGEYEQYFGPGTRLTVT.

The V gene is TRBV6-2 or TRBV6-3, the J gene TRBJ2-7; tentative D call: TRBD2 (6 bases). The CDR3 covers 17 residues. The V end lost 2 bases, the J end lost 0 bases, and 17 bases lay between the germline ends. Per germline, CDR1 MNHEY and CDR2 SVGEGT. The CDR3: CASSYDSRLGASYEQYF. In DNA, the CDR3 is TGTGCCAGCAGTTACGACTCCCGACTAGGGGCCTCCTACGAGCAGTACTTC.

The chain recombines TRBV27 with TRBJ2-7, with 7 bases lining up with TRBD2. Germline assignment: CDR1 MNHEY and CDR2 SMNVEV (reference sequence). This CDR3 region has 13 residues. Trimming took 10 bases from V and 2 from J; bases not matched to a gene: 8. The CDR3 sequence is CATGDYLTYEQYF. CDR3 bases: TGTGCCACCGGGGACTACTTAACCTACGAGCAGTACTTC.

This rearrangement joins TRBV28 to TRBJ2-1; weak D call: TRBD1 (7 bases). The CDR3 contains 15 residues. Germline-derived CDR1 and CDR2 are MDHEN and SYDVKM. Trimming removed 5 bases from V and 6 bases from J, with 17 bases in between. This chain's CDR3 is CASSARGVGVNEQFF. The CDR3 nucleotides read TGTGCCAGCAGTGCCAGGGGGGTAGGTGTCAATGAGCAGTTCTTC.

The chain uses TRBV19 and TRBJ2-3; 8 positions agree with TRBD2. The germline gives CDR1 LNHDA, CDR2 SQIVND (reference sequence). The junction had 6 bases not matched to a gene; V was cut back by 7 bases and J by 3 bases. The CDR3 covers 14 residues. This CDR3 reads CASNPGLATDTQYF. CDR3 nucleotides: TGTGCCAGTAATCCAGGACTAGCAACAGATACGCAGTATTTT.

This chain joins TRBV9 and TRBJ2-3, with 8 bases matching TRBD1. The CDR3 is made up of 14 amino acids. V shed 3 bases and J 4 bases; nucleotides not matched to a gene: 4. Germline V gives CDR1 SGDLS, CDR2 YYNGEE. CDR3 protein: CASSEGQAPDTQYF. In nucleotides, the CDR3 is TGTGCCAGCAGCGAGGGACAGGCTCCAGATACGCAGTATTTT.

The chain combines TRBV7-2 with TRBJ2-1, with TRBD1 identical over 9 bases. The CDR3 has 14 residues. Germline V CDR1 and CDR2: SGHTA, FQGNSA. Unmatched junction bases numbered 6, after V lost 7 bases and J lost 5 bases. CDR3 loop: CASTPDRGDNEQFF. CDR3 nucleotide sequence: TGTGCCAGCACCCCGGACAGGGGAGACAATGAGCAGTTCTTC.

This clone was found once. CDR3 in amino acids: CASSWGQGGNYGYTF. The DNA of the CDR3 is TGCGCCAGCAGCTGGGGACAGGGGGGCAACTATGGCTACACCTTC. The gene calls are TRBV4-1 and TRBJ1-2; 11 nucleotides line up with TRBD1. J was trimmed by 2 bases and V by 5 bases; bases with no gene match: 4. This CDR3 region has 15 residues. Germline V lookup: CDR1 MGHRA, CDR2 YSYEKL.

This clone was seen only once. This chain links TRBV19 with TRBJ2-2; maybe TRBD1 (5 bases). The V gene lost 6 bases and the J gene lost 4 bases, with 6 bases spanning the gap. The CDR3 spans 12 residues. The germline V gene encodes CDR1 LNHDA and CDR2 SQIVND (reference sequence). CDR3 sequence: CASRGATGELFF. In nucleotides, the CDR3 is TGTGCCAGTAGAGGGGCCACCGGGGAGCTGTTTTTT. Combining the CDR3 with reference TRBV19 and TRBJ2-2 gives the whole variable domain DGGITQSPKYLFRKEGQNVTLSCEQNLNHDAMYWYRQDPGQGLRLIYYSQIVNDFQKGDIAEGYSVSREKKESFPLTVTSAQKNPTAFYLCASRGATGELFFGEGSRLTVL.

The chain links TRBV6-2 or TRBV6-3 to TRBJ2-5, with TRBD2 matching over 9 bases. V shed 0 bases and J 2 bases; nucleotides not matched to a gene: 7. CDR1 is MNHEY, CDR2 SVGEGT, per germline. The CDR3 is made up of 17 amino acids. CDR3 bases: TGTGCCAGCAGTTACTCGATGTTTAGCGGGGGTCAAGAGACCCAGTACTTC. Amino acids: CASSYSMFSGGQETQYF.

The CDR3 loop is CASSRQTGSYYNEQFF. The CDR3 nucleotides are TGTGCCAGCAGCCGGCAGACAGGGAGTTACTACAATGAGCAGTTCTTC. The chain joins TRBV7-9 to TRBJ2-1; 7 nucleotides line up with TRBD1. V lost 5 bases, J lost 3 bases, and 10 bases stayed unmatched. This CDR3 spans 16 amino acids. From germline, CDR1 is SEHNR and CDR2 FQNEAQ (reference sequence).

The chain has TRBV6-6 and TRBJ2-4, with 9 bases fitting TRBD1. From germline, CDR1 is MNHNY and CDR2 SVGAGI (reference sequence). J lost 6 bases, V lost 5 bases, and 14 bases had no gene match. This CDR3 spans 17 amino acids. This CDR3 reads CASSHTVAQDRGNIQYF. CDR3 coding DNA: TGTGCCAGCAGTCACACAGTCGCCCAGGACAGGGGAAACATTCAGTACTTC.

J is TRBJ2-1 and V is TRBV6-2 or TRBV6-3; no firm D call. CDR3 length: 14 residues. Germline V gives CDR1 MNHEY, CDR2 SVGEGT. V shed 0 bases and J shed 3 bases, with 6 bases lying between them. CDR3 coding DNA: TGTGCCAGCAGTTACTCGACCGGCTACAATGAGCAGTTCTTC. Its protein product is CASSYSTGYNEQFF.

V and J are TRBV27 and TRBJ2-7, with 8 bases identical to TRBD1. Germline V gives CDR1 MNHEY, CDR2 SMNVEV (reference sequence). The CDR3 is made up of 15 amino acids. The V and J ends lost 6 bases and 0 bases, in that order; junction bases with no gene match: 7. CDR3 in amino acids: CASRIWTGSSYEQYF. The CDR3 nucleotides read TGTGCCAGCAGGATCTGGACAGGGAGCTCCTACGAGCAGTACTTC.